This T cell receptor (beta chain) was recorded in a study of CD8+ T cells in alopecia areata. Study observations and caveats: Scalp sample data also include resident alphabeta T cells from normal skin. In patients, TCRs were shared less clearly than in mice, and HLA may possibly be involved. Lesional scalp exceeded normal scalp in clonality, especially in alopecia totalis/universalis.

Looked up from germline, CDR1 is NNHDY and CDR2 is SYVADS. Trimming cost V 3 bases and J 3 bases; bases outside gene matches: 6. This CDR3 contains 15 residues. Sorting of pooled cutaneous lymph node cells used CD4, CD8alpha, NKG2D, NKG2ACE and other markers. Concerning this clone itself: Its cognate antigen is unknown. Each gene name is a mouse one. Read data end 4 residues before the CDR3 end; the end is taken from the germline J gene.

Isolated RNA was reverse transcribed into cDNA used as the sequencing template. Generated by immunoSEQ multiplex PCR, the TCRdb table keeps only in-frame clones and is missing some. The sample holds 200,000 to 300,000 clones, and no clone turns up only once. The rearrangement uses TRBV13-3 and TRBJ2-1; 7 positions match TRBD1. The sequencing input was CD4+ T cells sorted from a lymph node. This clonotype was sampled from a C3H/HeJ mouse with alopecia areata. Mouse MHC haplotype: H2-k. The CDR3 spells CASSGYGTVYAEQFF. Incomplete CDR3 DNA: TGTGCCAGCAGTGGGTACGGGACAGTCTATGCT.